This section outlines one T cell receptor beta chain sequence together with its context. Its antigen remains unidentified. The CDR3 covers 14 residues. Trimming took 5 bases from V and 8 from J, leaving 18 bases between them. Germline V gene sequence: CDR1 MNHNY, CDR2 SVGAGI (reference sequence). Per sample, a minimum of 7 million PBMCs were isolated. PCR was performed a second time for about 7 to 11 cycles using a sample-barcoded 5' primer and a J-beta primer mix. Each cDNA was tagged by a template-switch adaptor containing 12 random nucleotides. Via MiXCR, TCRdb re-called the 5' RACE reads, giving one row per CDR3 protein. This table holds about 1,400,000 distinct CDR3 sequences, about 40% found once. The source of the sample is a study of blood T cells in healthy people across ages. Study outcomes and limitations: Estimates based on one million T cells were treated as lower bounds.

The V gene is TRBV6-6, the J gene TRBJ1-2; weak D call: TRBD1 (6 bases). The sequence derives from a woman in her late teens or twenties in good health. Sequenced material: blood. The CDR3 region is CASSGPVQGKGYTF. In nucleotides, the CDR3 is TGTGCCAGCAGTGGCCCCGTTCAGGGGAAAGGCTACACCTTC.